Listed below are T cell receptor beta chains from one sample, sequenced in a study of T cell responses to AZD1222 COVID-19 vaccine. Sequencing used immunoSEQ multiplex PCR; TCRdb keeps in-frame clones, though not all of them. The data show 150,000 to 180,000 clones, roughly nine tenths seen once. The sequences come from peripheral blood, collected on day 0 of MenACWY control vaccination. The receptor source for this set is an adult in good health. The CDR3 runs from the conserved cysteine through the conserved F or W. The D gene is left open where the match is weak. Part of the rows lack a size; the others show once, few, many or a class for expanded clones.

>-|TRBJ2-4|-|TRBV6-5
TGTGCCAGCAGTCCCCGGGGAAACATTCAGTACTTC
CASSPRGNIQYF
>TRBD2|TRBJ2-7|-|TRBV18
TGTGCCAGCTCACCGTCGGGGGGGAGGACCTACGAGCAGTACTTC
CASSPSGGRTYEQYF
>-|TRBJ2-4|-|TRBV7-9
TGTGCCAGCAGCTTAACAGGTCCGGCAATAGCCAAAAACATTCAGTACTTC
CASSLTGPAIAKNIQYF
>-|TRBJ1-5|-|TRBV28
TGTGCCAGCAGTTTACGGAGCAATCAGCCCCAGCATTTT
CASSLRSNQPQHF
>-|TRBJ1-1|few|TRBV21-1
TGTGCCAGCCCCTATACGGTTGCGGGTAACACTGAAGCTTTCTTT
CASPYTVAGNTEAFF
>-|TRBJ1-4|-|TRBV5-1
TGCGCCAGCAGCTTGGAACTTACGAAGGAAAAACTGTTTTTT
CASSLELTKEKLFF
>-|TRBJ2-1|-|TRBV7-9
TGTGCCAGCAGCTTAACTTCCAATGAGCAGTTCTTC
CASSLTSNEQFF
>TRBD1|TRBJ1-4|-|TRBV10-1
TGCGCCAGCAGTGGACAGGGGAGTAATGAAAAACTGTTTTTT
CASSGQGSNEKLFF
>-|TRBJ1-3|-|TRBV24-1
TGTGCCACCAGTGATGACAGGGGAAACACCATATATTTT
CATSDDRGNTIYF
>-|TRBJ1-2|-|TRBV5-1
TGCGCCAGCAGCTTGGCCACAGCTAACTATGGCTACACCTTC
CASSLATANYGYTF
>TRBD1|TRBJ1-1|-|TRBV6-6
TGTGCCAGCAGTTACCCGACAGGGGAGGGCACTGAAGCTTTCTTT
CASSYPTGEGTEAFF
>-|TRBJ1-1|-|TRBV19
TGTGCCAGTAGTATTTGGGTCGAAGCTTTCTTT
CASSIWVEAFF
>-|TRBJ2-1|-|TRBV6-4
TGTGCCAGCAGGAAACCGCACTCCTACAATGAGCAGTTCTTC
CASRKPHSYNEQFF
>TRBD1|TRBJ1-1|-|TRBV5-1
TGCGCCAGCAGCACCGGACAGGGCCTGGGCACTGAAGCTTTCTTT
CASSTGQGLGTEAFF
>TRBD2|TRBJ2-2|-|TRBV2
TGTGCCAGCAGGAGCGGGGGGCGGAACACCGGGGAGCTGTTTTTT
CASRSGGRNTGELFF
>-|TRBJ1-2|-|TRBV5-4
TGTGCCAGCAGCGCCGCGGCTAACTATGGCTACACCTTC
CASSAAANYGYTF
>-|TRBJ1-1|-|TRBV28
TGTGCCAGCACTCCCACCATAAGGGGGAACACTGAAGCTTTCTTT
CASTPTIRGNTEAFF
>TRBD1|TRBJ1-5|-|TRBV18
TGTGCCAGCTCGAGAGGGGGCCCTGATCAGCCCCAGCATTTT
CASSRGGPDQPQHF
>TRBD2|TRBJ2-1|-|TRBV19
TGTGCCAGTAGTGTCGGGACTAGCTGGGCCAATGAGCAGTTCTTC
CASSVGTSWANEQFF
>-|TRBJ2-2|-|TRBV5-8
TGTGCCAGCAGCTTGTGGCTCAACACCGGGGAGCTGTTTTTT
CASSLWLNTGELFF
>-|TRBJ2-2|-|TRBV5-1
TGCGCCAGCAGGACCGGGACGGTGAACACCGGGGAGCTGTTTTTT
CASRTGTVNTGELFF
>TRBD2|TRBJ2-1|-|TRBV19
TGTGCCAGTAGCGCGACTAGCGGGATAAATGAGCAGTTCTTC
CASSATSGINEQFF
>TRBD2|TRBJ2-7|-|TRBV4-2
TGTGCCAGCAGCCGAGAAACGAAGGGGACTAGCGGGAGGGCCTACGAGCAGTACTTC
CASSRETKGTSGRAYEQYF
>TRBD1|TRBJ2-5|-|TRBV5-6
TGTGCCAGCAGCCCACAGGGGGGAGAGACCCAGTACTTC
CASSPQGGETQYF
>-|TRBJ1-2|-|TRBV5-1
TGCGCCAGCAGCCCGGACATCTCAGACGGTCCCTATGGCTACACCTTC
CASSPDISDGPYGYTF
>-|TRBJ1-3|-|TRBV24-1
TGTGCCACCAGTGAATCCTCTGGAAACACCATATATTTT
CATSESSGNTIYF
>-|TRBJ2-1|few|TRBV11-1
TGTGCCAGCAGCTTAGTGGTCGCAAGCTCCTACAATGAGCAGTTCTTC
CASSLVVASSYNEQFF
>-|TRBJ1-3|-|TRBV30
TGTGCCTGGAGTGTGGCTTTTGGAAACACCATATATTTT
CAWSVAFGNTIYF
>-|TRBJ2-1|-|TRBV11-2
TGTGCCAGCAGATCAACCGGGACTTTACCGAATGAGCAGTTCTTC
CASRSTGTLPNEQFF
>TRBD1|TRBJ1-4|-|TRBV28
TGTGCCAGCAGTTTTCGGGACAGGGTGGATGAAAAACTGTTTTTT
CASSFRDRVDEKLFF
>TRBD2|TRBJ2-3|-|TRBV19
TGTGCCAGTAGTATAGATCATGGCGGGAGTAAGGCAGATACGCAGTATTTT
CASSIDHGGSKADTQYF
>-|TRBJ2-1|-|TRBV5-1
TGCGCCAGCGCGGATTTGGCCTCTCTCAATGAGCAGTTCTTC
CASADLASLNEQFF
>TRBD2|TRBJ2-2|-|TRBV10-3
TGTGCCATCAGTGAGGAGCCTAGCGGGGACACCGGGGAGCTGTTTTTT
CAISEEPSGDTGELFF
>-|TRBJ1-4|-|TRBV5-5
TGTGCCAGCAGCTTGTACACAGGGAGCGGGAATGAAAAACTGTTTTTT
CASSLYTGSGNEKLFF
>-|TRBJ1-4|-|TRBV5-8
TGTGCCAGCAGCTCCGCTAGGGGGTGGGATGAAAAACTGTTTTTT
CASSSARGWDEKLFF
>-|TRBJ2-7|-|TRBV7-8
TGTGCCAGCAGCTTTAAAAGACTCTCCTACGAGCAGTACTTC
CASSFKRLSYEQYF
>-|TRBJ2-1|-|TRBV5-4
TGTGCCAGCACCTGTGGTGGGATTGACTGCAATGAGCAGTTCTTC
CASTCGGIDCNEQFF
>-|TRBJ1-6|-|TRBV3-1/TRBV3-2
TGTGCCAGCAGCCAAGAAGGTACAGGGCCACCCTCGGGCGTTTCACCCCTCCACTTT
CASSQEGTGPPSGVSPLHF
>-|TRBJ1-1|-|TRBV18
TGTGCCAGCTCACCATCCCAGGTTAACACTGAAGCTTTCTTT
CASSPSQVNTEAFF
>TRBD1|TRBJ2-7|-|TRBV7-9
TGTGCCAGCAGCCTAGGACAGGGACACGAGCAGTACTTC
CASSLGQGHEQYF
>-|TRBJ1-2|-|TRBV29-1
TGCAGCGTTGACGACGGCTATGGCTACACCTTC
CSVDDGYGYTF
>-|TRBJ2-7|-|TRBV18
TGTGCCAGCTCACCACCCGGAGTAAGGGCCTACGAGCAGTACTTC
CASSPPGVRAYEQYF
>-|TRBJ1-6|-|TRBV27
TGTGCCAGCAGTTTATCTATGGGGACGCCAAATTCACCCCTCCACTTT
CASSLSMGTPNSPLHF
>-|TRBJ2-7|-|TRBV6-5
TGTGCCAGCAGCTCACCCGGACTTACTACCGAGCAGTACTTC
CASSSPGLTTEQYF
>-|TRBJ1-1|-|TRBV7-6
TGTGCCAGCAGCGAAGCACAGGGTCGGGCTTTCTTT
CASSEAQGRAFF
>-|TRBJ2-3|-|TRBV5-5
TGTGCCAGCAGCTTGTTAATAGCGTCCACAGATACGCAGTATTTT
CASSLLIASTDTQYF
>-|TRBJ1-2|-|TRBV13
TGTGCCAGCAGCGTCCGGACAGAAAGTTACTATGGCTACACCTTC
CASSVRTESYYGYTF